The rows below give T cell receptor beta chains drawn from one sample of a study of shared clonotypes between healthy human individuals. The table came from immunoSEQ multiplex PCR; TCRdb's copy has only in-frame clones and leaves some out. In the table there are around 500,000 clones, about 72% of which are singletons. The specimen was PBMCs. The origin of the receptors is a woman in her 40s in good health. Some clones in this sample may be carry-over from other donors' samples. Both conserved end residues are part of each CDR3. D genes are given only for firm matches. Some rows mark clone size as missing; the rest say once, few, many or name a class of expanded clone.

>13|TRBV30|TRBJ1-1|.|.
CAWIPRDGSEAFF
TGTGCCTGGATCCCCAGAGATGGCTCTGAAGCTTTCTTT
>14|TRBV28|TRBJ2-5|.|TRBD2
CASSPSGSPETQYF
TGTGCCAGCAGTCCGAGCGGGAGCCCAGAGACCCAGTACTTC
>14|TRBV5-5|TRBJ2-5|.|.
CASSSPDGLETQYF
TGTGCCAGCAGCTCCCCCGACGGGTTGGAGACCCAGTACTTC
>16|TRBV4-1|TRBJ2-1|.|.
CASSQPGHRNYNEQFF
TGCGCCAGCAGCCAACCGGGACATCGGAATTACAATGAGCAGTTCTTC
>17|TRBV18|TRBJ2-2|.|TRBD2
CASSPPSSGSSTGELFF
TGTGCCAGCTCACCACCGTCTAGCGGGAGTAGTACCGGGGAGCTGTTTTTT
>14|TRBV27|TRBJ1-4|once|.
CATRGRLGVEKLFF
TGTGCCACCCGGGGACGACTGGGAGTTGAAAAACTGTTTTTT
>15|TRBV6-6|TRBJ2-5|.|.
CASSYSIAGSGTQYF
TGTGCCAGCAGTTACTCGATAGCTGGGAGTGGGACCCAGTACTTC
>13|TRBV28|TRBJ1-2|.|.
CATLVTENYGYTF
TGTGCCACCTTAGTCACCGAAAACTATGGCTACACCTTC
>17|TRBV27|TRBJ2-1|.|TRBD2
CASSLSISSGRYNEQFF
TGTGCCAGCAGTTTATCGATAAGTAGCGGGAGGTACAATGAGCAGTTCTTC
>13|TRBV10-3|TRBJ1-1|.|TRBD1
CAISPGTGTEAFF
TGTGCCATCAGCCCCGGGACAGGCACTGAAGCTTTCTTT
>13|TRBV6-6|TRBJ2-1|.|.
CASSSQGYNEQFF
TGTGCCAGCAGTTCCCAGGGTTACAATGAGCAGTTCTTC
>14|TRBV28|TRBJ2-5|few|.
CASSSDRYEETQYF
TGTGCCAGCAGCTCCGACAGGTACGAGGAGACCCAGTACTTC
>15|TRBV5-4|TRBJ2-3|.|.
CASSIDGTSTDTQYF
TGTGCCAGCAGCATTGACGGGACGTCGACAGATACGCAGTATTTT
>14|TRBV28|TRBJ1-1|few|.
CASSSGTVYTEAFF
TGTGCCAGCAGTTCGGGGACGGTCTACACTGAAGCTTTCTTT
>17|TRBV4-1|TRBJ2-7|.|.
CASSQGLKGGSSYEQYF
TGCGCCAGCAGCCAAGGATTGAAGGGGGGATCCTCCTACGAGCAGTACTTC
>14|TRBV2|TRBJ2-2|.|.
CASRGATNTGELFF
TGTGCCAGCAGGGGGGCTACGAACACCGGGGAGCTGTTTTTT
>15|TRBV4-1|TRBJ2-1|.|TRBD2
CASRLFTSVNNEQFF
TGCGCCAGCAGGTTATTTACTAGCGTTAACAATGAGCAGTTCTTC
>14|TRBV9|TRBJ2-5|.|TRBD2
CASSPSGSSETQYF
TGTGCCAGCAGCCCTAGCGGGAGTTCTGAGACCCAGTACTTC
>14|TRBV15|TRBJ1-5|few|.
CATSREGRVGPQHF
TGTGCCACCAGCAGAGAGGGCAGGGTCGGGCCCCAGCATTTT
>14|TRBV6-6|TRBJ2-2|.|.
CASSYSSGAGELFF
TGTGCCAGCAGTTACTCGTCGGGGGCCGGGGAGCTGTTTTTT
>15|TRBV11-2|TRBJ2-7|.|.
CASSSVGRTSYEQYF
TGTGCCAGCAGTTCAGTGGGCCGGACCTCCTACGAGCAGTACTTC
>10|TRBV29-1|TRBJ2-1|.|.
CSVDRAEQFF
TGCAGCGTTGATCGGGCAGAGCAGTTCTTC
>12|TRBV6-1|TRBJ1-5|.|.
CASSDRNQPQHF
TGTGCCAGCAGTGACCGGAATCAGCCCCAGCATTTT
>15|TRBV5-4|TRBJ2-2|.|.
CASSLGPADTGELFF
TGTGCCAGCAGCTTGGGTCCAGCGGACACCGGGGAGCTGTTTTTT
>14|TRBV27|TRBJ2-7|.|TRBD1
CASSTPGTVYEQYF
TGTGCCAGCAGTACACCTGGGACAGTCTACGAGCAGTACTTC
>17|TRBV4-2|TRBJ1-1|once|TRBD1
CASSLGDRGPMNTEAFF
TGTGCCAGCAGCTTGGGGGACAGGGGGCCGATGAACACTGAAGCTTTCTTT
>15|TRBV7-9|TRBJ1-4|.|TRBD1
CASRPPDRDGEKLFF
TGTGCCAGCAGACCACCCGACAGGGATGGTGAAAAACTGTTTTTT
>22|TRBV2|TRBJ2-1|.|TRBD2
CASSEGLAGRRSSKGSYNEQFF
TGTGCCAGCAGTGAAGGTCTAGCGGGACGGCGATCCAGCAAGGGCTCCTACAATGAGCAGTTCTTC
>12|TRBV5-5|TRBJ2-3|.|.
CASSRQLDTQYF
TGTGCCAGCTCGCGACAATTGGATACGCAGTATTTT
>15|TRBV27|TRBJ2-1|.|TRBD2
CASSLRLAGVNEQFF
TGTGCCAGCAGTTTACGACTAGCGGGAGTCAATGAGCAGTTCTTC
>12|TRBV19|TRBJ2-1|.|.
CASSIWSGEQFF
TGTGCCAGTAGTATTTGGAGCGGTGAGCAGTTCTTC